A selection of T cell receptor beta chains follows, all from one sample in a study of T cell repertoires in aging, cancer and after chemotherapy. TCRdb called the multiplex PCR reads again in MiXCR, with one record for every CDR3 protein. The repertoire includes approximately 4,600 distinct CDR3 sequences, around 20% of them detected once, and around 9% sits in the top ten. The sequenced sample consisted of blood. The receptors stem from a human donor in good health. The donor label of this sample is uncertain. CDR3s include the opening cysteine and the closing phenylalanine or tryptophan. The order of the fields is D gene, V gene, J gene, clone size, CDR3 protein, CDR3 DNA. The D gene is left open where the match is weak. Size is omitted from some rows. Given values are once, few, many or a class for expanded clones.

TRBD1	TRBV6-5	TRBJ1-2	medium-sized	CASSRDRSLGDTF	TGTGCCAGCAGTCGGGACAGGTCCCTTGGGGACACCTTC
.	TRBV29-1	TRBJ1-2	.	CSVRGARYGYTF	TGCAGCGTTAGGGGGGCTAGGTATGGCTACACCTTC
.	TRBV29-1	TRBJ2-5	medium-sized	CSVEVPGNQETQYF	TGCAGCGTTGAAGTGCCCGGGAACCAAGAGACCCAGTACTTC
.	TRBV7-3	TRBJ2-7	.	CASSPTRPESGYQRGYHEQYF	TGTGCCAGCAGCCCTACCCGACCTGAGAGCGGGTACCAGAGGGGGTACCACGAGCAGTACTTC
.	TRBV7-2	TRBJ1-3	medium-sized	CASSLVWARGNTIYF	TGTGCCAGCAGCTTAGTCTGGGCTCGAGGGAACACCATATATTTT
TRBD2	TRBV7-2	TRBJ2-7	.	CASRLVSGGVTDEQYF	TGTGCCAGCAGACTAGTGAGCGGGGGCGTGACGGACGAGCAGTACTTC
.	TRBV12-3/TRBV12-4	TRBJ1-2	few	CASSLWTDTNYGYTF	TGTGCCAGCAGTTTGTGGACAGATACTAACTATGGCTACACCTTC
.	TRBV6-5	TRBJ2-7	medium-sized	CASSPDSREQYF	TGTGCCAGCAGCCCCGACAGCCGGGAGCAGTACTTC
TRBD2	TRBV4-2	TRBJ2-3	.	CASSPTSGGATDTQYF	TGTGCCAGCTCCCCCACTAGCGGGGGGGCCACAGATACGCAGTATTTT
.	TRBV29-1	TRBJ1-6	medium-sized	CSVGWGQNSPLHF	TGCAGCGTTGGGTGGGGGCAAAATTCACCCCTCCACTTT
.	TRBV18	TRBJ1-6	medium-sized	CASSRGQNNSPLHF	TGTGCCAGCTCCCGTGGACAGAATAATTCACCCCTCCACTTT
.	TRBV5-5	TRBJ1-1	medium-sized	CASLSPGGTEAFF	TGTGCCAGTCTTAGTCCGGGGGGGACTGAAGCTTTCTTT
TRBD1	TRBV5-1	TRBJ2-5	.	CASSPAGTGKETQYF	TGCGCCAGCAGCCCCGCGGGGACAGGAAAAGAGACCCAGTACTTC
.	TRBV6-4	TRBJ1-6	medium-sized	CASSLTAEDSPLHF	TGTGCCAGCAGTCTCACGGCCGAGGATTCACCCCTCCACTTT
.	TRBV6-1	TRBJ2-6	medium-sized	CASSADSSGANVLTF	TGTGCCAGCAGTGCTGATAGCTCTGGGGCCAACGTCCTGACTTTC
.	TRBV5-6	TRBJ2-3	medium-sized	CASSSGESSQYF	TGTGCCAGCAGCTCGGGGGAATCCTCGCAGTATTTT
.	TRBV20-1	TRBJ1-2	.	CSARTAINNYGYTF	TGCAGTGCTAGGACAGCCATAAATAACTATGGCTACACCTTC
.	TRBV6-2/TRBV6-3	TRBJ2-5	many	CASTDTDPKETQYF	TGTGCCAGCACCGACACGGACCCTAAAGAGACCCAGTACTTC
.	TRBV4-1	TRBJ1-4	few	CASSQGAGPEKLFF	TGCGCCAGCAGCCAAGGTGCAGGGCCTGAAAAACTGTTTTTT
TRBD2	TRBV29-1	TRBJ2-3	.	CSGRGVLDTQYF	TGCAGCGGTCGGGGGGTCCTGGATACGCAGTATTTT
.	TRBV7-9	TRBJ1-5	medium-sized	CASSLKVGQPQHF	TGTGCCAGCAGCTTAAAGGTCGGGCAGCCCCAGCATTTT
TRBD1	TRBV5-1	TRBJ2-7	medium-sized	CASSDRDRDYEQYF	TGCGCCAGCAGCGACCGGGACAGGGATTACGAGCAGTACTTC
.	TRBV27	TRBJ2-7	medium-sized	CASSTGGNYEQYF	TGTGCCAGCAGTACCGGGGGAAACTACGAGCAGTACTTC
TRBD2	TRBV19	TRBJ2-7	medium-sized	CASSRSGGREYEQYF	TGTGCCAGTAGTCGTAGCGGGGGGAGAGAATACGAGCAGTACTTC
TRBD2	TRBV19	TRBJ2-3	medium-sized	CASSRGGADTQYF	TGTGCCAGTAGTCGGGGGGGGGCAGATACGCAGTATTTT
.	TRBV15	TRBJ2-2	medium-sized	CATSGGSGELFF	TGTGCCACCAGCGGTGGGTCCGGGGAGCTGTTTTTT